This T cell receptor beta chain was recorded in a study of shared T cell receptors in the human thymus. The CDR3 is 14 residues long. V was cut by 8 bases and J by 5 bases, with 16 bases left in between. CDR1 is MNHEY, CDR2 SVGAGI, per germline. The repertoire was sequenced with immunoSEQ multiplex PCR; TCRdb's copy has only in-frame clones and lacks some. The sample holds some 700,000 clones; 75% to 90% are singletons and the top ten take under 0.012%. The data were also submitted as part of a second study, on human thymus T cells. That source notes: Thymic tissue was derived from resections collected during corrective heart surgery. The authors found apparently biased V and J gene usage in thymic and blood repertoires. Related reports documented highly overlapping thymic repertoires among unrelated individuals.

The specimen sequenced was thymocytes. The origin of this receptor is a girl under three years old with a congenital heart defect. V is TRBV6-5 and J is TRBJ2-1; no firm D call. CDR3 in DNA: TGTGCCAGCCGAGGAACCAAGTCAAACAATGAGCAGTTCTTC. Translation: CASRGTKSNNEQFF.